The source of this T cell receptor (beta chain) is a study of blood T cell repertoires in COVID-19. Whole-study context: From the United States, Italy and Spain came samples of acute and convalescent COVID-19.

This clone was recorded a few times. The age range of participants was 18 to 89 years, with residence in some 25 US areas. Trimming left V 11 bases short and J 1 base short, with 14 bases between. The V gene's germline CDR1 is ENHRY and CDR2 SYGVKD. The CDR3 totals 13 residues. Profiled with immunoSEQ multiplex PCR; TCRdb holds only in-frame clones, not every one. Among 120,000 to 150,000 clones, about 85% were seen once, and the ten largest hold roughly 3.9%. What was sequenced was PBMCs or T cells enriched from blood (not recorded which). This rearrangement joins TRBV10-3 to TRBJ1-1; weak D call: TRBD1 (5 bases). The sequence came from a woman in her forties who had been exposed to COVID-19. CDR3 DNA sequence: TGTGCCTCAACCCGGGGGGGGAACACTGAAGCTTTCTTT. This gives the protein CASTRGGNTEAFF.